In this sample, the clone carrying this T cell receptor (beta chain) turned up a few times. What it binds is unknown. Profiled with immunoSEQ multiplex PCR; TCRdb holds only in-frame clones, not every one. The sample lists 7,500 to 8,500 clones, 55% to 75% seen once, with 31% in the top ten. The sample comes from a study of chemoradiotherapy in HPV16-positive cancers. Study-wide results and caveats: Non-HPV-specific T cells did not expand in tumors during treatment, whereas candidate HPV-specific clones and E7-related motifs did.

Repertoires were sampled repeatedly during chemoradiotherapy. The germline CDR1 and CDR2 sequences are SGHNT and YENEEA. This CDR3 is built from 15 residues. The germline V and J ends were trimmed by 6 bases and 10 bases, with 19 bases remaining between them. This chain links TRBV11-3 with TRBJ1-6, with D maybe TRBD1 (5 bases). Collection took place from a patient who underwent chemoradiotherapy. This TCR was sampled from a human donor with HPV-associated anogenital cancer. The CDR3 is CASSSRPGATSPLHF. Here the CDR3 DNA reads TGTGCCAGCAGTTCTCGTCCCGGGGCCACCTCACCCCTCCACTTT.